This TCR beta chain derives from a study of cytomegalovirus exposure and HLA in healthy donors. Use of 60 Vbeta and 13 Jbeta primers characterized the PCR. Here immunoSEQ multiplex PCR was the method, and the copy in TCRdb shows in-frame clones only, minus some. The data contain 100,000 to 150,000 clones, approximately 76% of them singletons. This clonotype was sampled from a man between 45 and 60 years old in good health and CMV-seropositive. The sequencing input was PBMCs.

CDR3 nucleotide sequence: TGTGCCAGCTCACCACCTCCGGGGATAGTCTCCTACGAGCAGTACTTC. Protein: CASSPPPGIVSYEQYF. This sequence joins TRBV18 and TRBJ2-7; D might be TRBD2 (5 bases). The CDR3 length is 16 residues. Trimming stripped 0 bases from V and 0 bases from J, with 12 bases between. Germline CDR1 reads KGHSH; CDR2 reads LQKENI.